These 4 T cell receptor beta chains came from one sample sequenced in a study of human T cells and chemical hapten exposure. This sample's time point: patch test 3, about 24 weeks after DPC sensitization. The treatment here: therapeutic diphenylcyclopropenone sensitization with weekly scalp DPC. TCRdb passed the RACE reads through MiXCR, listing each CDR3 protein once. The data contain around 110,000 distinct CDR3 sequences, around 10% of them singletons. This sample comprised whole blood, obtained in connection with sensitization to the hapten diphenylcyclopropenone (DPC). The receptor source for this set is a woman aged 50 to 60 with alopecia areata. Some clones in this sample may be carry-over from other donors' samples.

The V gene is TRBV29-1, the J gene TRBJ2-3; possibly TRBD1 or TRBD2 for D (5 bases each). The V end was cut by 3 bases, the J end by 6 bases, with 22 bases between. CDR1 is SQVTM and CDR2 is ANQGSEA in the germline V gene. This CDR3 spans 16 amino acids. CDR3 DNA: TGCAGCGTTGACTGGTCTAGTGGGACGTGGGCGGATACGCAGTATTTT. Translated, it gives CSVDWSSGTWADTQYF.

V and J are TRBV18 and TRBJ2-4, with unresolved D. V dropped 3 bases and J dropped 7 bases, with 7 bases sitting between them. The CDR3 is made up of 12 amino acids. Germline CDR1 KGHSH, CDR2 LQKENI. The CDR3 nucleotides are TGTGCCAGCTCACCGGAAGGGAACATTCAGTACTTC. Translated: CASSPEGNIQYF.

This clonotype was found many times. This chain joins TRBV7-9 and TRBJ2-3; D remains ambiguous. The CDR3 has 14 residues. The germline V and J ends were trimmed by 1 base and 0 bases, with 5 bases remaining between them. Looked up from germline, CDR1 is SEHNR and CDR2 is FQNEAQ (reference sequence). The CDR3 spells CASSLVASTDTQYF. Here the CDR3 DNA reads TGTGCCAGCAGCTTAGTAGCTAGCACAGATACGCAGTATTTT.

This clonotype occurred a few times. The chain joins TRBV20-1 to TRBJ1-6, with D possibly being TRBD1 (6 bases). V was cut by 1 base and J by 7 bases, with 14 bases left in between. This CDR3 comprises 15 residues. Germline CDR1 DFQATT, CDR2 SNEGSKA (reference sequence). CDR3: CSARGGGFGNSPLHF. The DNA for the CDR3 is TGCAGTGCTAGAGGGGGGGGCTTTGGGAATTCACCCCTCCACTTT.